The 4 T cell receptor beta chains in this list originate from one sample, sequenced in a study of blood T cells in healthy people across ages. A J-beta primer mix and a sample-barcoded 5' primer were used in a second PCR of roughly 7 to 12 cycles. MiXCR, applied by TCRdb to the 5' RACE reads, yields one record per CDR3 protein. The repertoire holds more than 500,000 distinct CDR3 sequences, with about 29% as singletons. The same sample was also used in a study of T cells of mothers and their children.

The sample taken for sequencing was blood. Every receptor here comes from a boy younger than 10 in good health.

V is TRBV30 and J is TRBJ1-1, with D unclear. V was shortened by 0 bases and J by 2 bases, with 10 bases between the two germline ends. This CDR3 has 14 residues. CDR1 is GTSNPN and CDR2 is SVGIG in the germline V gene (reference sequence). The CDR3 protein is CAWSVGPQNTEAFF. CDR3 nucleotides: TGTGCCTGGAGTGTAGGCCCGCAAAACACTGAAGCTTTCTTT.

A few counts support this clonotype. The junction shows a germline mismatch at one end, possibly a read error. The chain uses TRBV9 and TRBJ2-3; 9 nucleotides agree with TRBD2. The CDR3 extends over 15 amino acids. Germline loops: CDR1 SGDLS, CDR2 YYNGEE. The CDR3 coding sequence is TGTGCCAGCAGCGTAGGTAGCGGGAGCAGAGATACGCAGTATTTT. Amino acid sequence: CASSVGSGSRDTQYF.

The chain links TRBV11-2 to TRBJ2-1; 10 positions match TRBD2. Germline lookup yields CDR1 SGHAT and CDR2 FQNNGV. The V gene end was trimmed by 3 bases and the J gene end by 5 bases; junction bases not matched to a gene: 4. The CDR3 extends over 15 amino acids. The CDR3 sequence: CASSFPSGRDNEQFF. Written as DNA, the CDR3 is TGTGCCAGCAGCTTCCCCAGCGGGAGGGACAATGAGCAGTTCTTC.

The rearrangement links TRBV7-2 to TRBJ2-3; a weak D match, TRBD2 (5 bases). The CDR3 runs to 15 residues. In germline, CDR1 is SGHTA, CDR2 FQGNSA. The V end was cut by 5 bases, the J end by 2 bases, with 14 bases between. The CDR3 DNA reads TGTGCCAGCAGCGCGCAAACTAGTTACACAGATACGCAGTATTTT. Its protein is CASSAQTSYTDTQYF. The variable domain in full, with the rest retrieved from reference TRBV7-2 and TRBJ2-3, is GAGVSQSPSNKVTEKGKDVELRCDPISGHTALYWYRQSLGQGLEFLIYFQGNSAPDKSGLPSDRFSAERTGGSVSTLTIQRTQQEDSAVYLCASSAQTSYTDTQYFGPGTRLTVL.